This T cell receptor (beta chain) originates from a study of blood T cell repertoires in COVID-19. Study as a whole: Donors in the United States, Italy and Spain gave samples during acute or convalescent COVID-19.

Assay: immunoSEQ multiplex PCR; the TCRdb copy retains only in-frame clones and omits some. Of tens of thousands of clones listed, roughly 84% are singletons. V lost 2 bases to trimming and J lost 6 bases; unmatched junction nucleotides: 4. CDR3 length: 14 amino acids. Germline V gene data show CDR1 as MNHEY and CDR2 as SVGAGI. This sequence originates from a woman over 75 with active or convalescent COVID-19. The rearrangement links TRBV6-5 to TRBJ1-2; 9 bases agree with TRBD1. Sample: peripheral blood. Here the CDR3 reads CASSYEGTGNGYTF. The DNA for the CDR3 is TGTGCCAGCAGTTACGAAGGGACAGGGAATGGCTACACCTTC.